This paragraph reports one TCR beta chain. Its antigen is unknown. The method was immunoSEQ multiplex PCR; TCRdb's version includes in-frame clones alone and lacks a portion of them. The sample lists 350,000 to 400,000 clones, around 91% occurring once. Trimming removed 6 bases at V and 7 bases at J, with 13 bases between. Germline CDR1 reads KGHSH; CDR2 reads LQKENI. This CDR3 comprises 13 residues. These data are taken from a study of Ad26.COV2.S vaccination and SARS-CoV-2 variants. Whole-study context: COV1001, an Ad26.COV2.S trial, supplied this vaccine-arm donor. By the intramuscular route, Ad26.COV2.S was given once, or twice 56 days apart.

Noted treatment: over 15 received Ad26.COV2.S at low or high dose, single or two shots; 5 received placebo; per-sample allocation not given. Specimen acquisition occurred on day 63 following the initial vaccine or placebo injection. Study-wide results and caveats: Placebo recipients had lower spike-specific TCR breadth than vaccine recipients.

This material consisted of peripheral blood, taken in a trial of Ad26.COV2.S vaccine versus placebo. The sequence derives from a person between 18 and 65 years old who received the Ad26.COV2.S COVID-19 vaccine or a placebo. This rearrangement joins TRBV18 to TRBJ2-1; D not certain. The CDR3 DNA sequence: TGTGCCAGCTCCCGTCTTGAAGGGAATGAGCAGTTCTTC. It translates to CASSRLEGNEQFF.